This TCR beta chain is from a study of T cells in Graves' hyperthyroidism and ophthalmopathy. Cells are PBMCs isolated from around 9.4 ml of fresh blood. This clonotype was detected ten times or more. The antigen remains undetermined. Germline-derived CDR1 and CDR2 are SGHRS and YFSETQ. V gave up 3 bases and J gave up 4 bases; unmatched junction bases: 3. The CDR3 covers 15 residues. General observations from the study: Separation of ophthalmopathy from stable hyperthyroidism was achieved by a 13 V-J model.

TCR beta CDR3 regions were amplified from RNA. A first-round RT-PCR of the TCR CDR3 used the HTBI primer set. From the multiplex PCR reads, TCRdb called clonotypes with MiXCR, one entry per CDR3 protein. Among a few hundred thousand distinct CDR3 sequences, 15% to 17% were seen once, and the ten largest hold roughly 25%. The sequenced material came from blood. The origin of this receptor is a woman under 30 with Graves' hyperthyroidism that later progressed to Graves' ophthalmopathy. The V gene is TRBV5-1, the J gene TRBJ2-1, with 11 bases identical to TRBD1. The CDR3 here is CASSSGQGDYNEQFF. DNA of the CDR3: TGCGCCAGCAGCTCGGGACAGGGGGATTACAATGAGCAGTTCTTC.